Presented here are 11 T cell receptor beta chains from one specimen sequenced in a study of shared clonotypes between healthy human individuals (dated by TCRdb to 2018 to 2020). Libraries were built with the immunoSEQ multiplex PCR assay. TCRdb obtained this table from immuneACCESS and retained in-frame rearrangements with V and J assigned. These tables miss some clones; where compared with another copy, unresolved V genes account for less than half of the shortfall, and the remainder is unexplained. For this sample the table gives roughly 1,500,000 clones, of which 95% to 99% were detected only once. The ten most abundant clones make up around 0.47% of the sample. Source material: naive CD4+ T cells sorted from blood. This specimen's cell subset or site label, interpreted: CD45RA+ positively selected. The receptor set was obtained from a man aged 25 to 45 in good health.

This chain uses TRBV7-9 with TRBJ2-7; 11 nucleotides align to TRBD2. V lost 5 bases to trimming and J lost 2 bases; unmatched junction nucleotides: 14. CDR3 length: 18 residues. From germline, CDR1 is SEHNR and CDR2 FQNEAQ (reference sequence). CDR3 in DNA: TGTGCCAGCAGCGTACGACAGCTAGCGGGAGGCACTACCTACGAGCAGTACTTC. It codes for CASSVRQLAGGTTYEQYF.

The chain combines TRBV11-2 with TRBJ2-7; TRBD2 aligns across 11 bases. The J segment lost 3 bases and the V segment lost 7 bases, leaving 2 bases of the junction unmatched. The CDR3 sequence is 13 residues long. CDR1 and CDR2 (germline): SGHAT, FQNNGV. The CDR3 DNA sequence: TGTGCCAGCAAACTAGCGGGAGTCTACGAGCAGTACTTC. It is translated as CASKLAGVYEQYF.

Comment on this clone: This same CDR3 is encoded by further DNA sequences in the sample. The chain is built from TRBV15 and TRBJ2-7; maybe TRBD1 (6 bases). Per germline, CDR1 LNHNV and CDR2 YYDKDF (reference sequence). The CDR3 runs to 13 residues. V gave up 5 bases and J gave up 0 bases, with 8 bases separating them. In nucleotides, the CDR3 is TGTGCCACCAGCCGGGACACCTCCTACGAGCAGTACTTC. It codes for CATSRDTSYEQYF.

DNA of the CDR3: TGTGCCAGCTCACCACCTGTGGTCGATGAGCAGTTCTTC. This encodes CASSPPVVDEQFF. The chain combines TRBV18 with TRBJ2-1; D not certain. Trimming shortened V by 0 bases and J by 8 bases, and 8 bases separated the two germline ends. This CDR3 is built from 13 residues. The germline V gene has CDR1 KGHSH and CDR2 LQKENI.

The rearrangement joins TRBV10-1 to TRBJ1-2; 8 bases align to TRBD1. The CDR3 spans 14 residues. From germline, CDR1 is WNHNN and CDR2 SYGVQD (reference sequence). J gave up 7 bases and V 4 bases, and 8 bases lay outside the gene matches. This CDR3 is CASSAGQGVAGYTF. The CDR3 nucleotides are TGCGCCAGCAGTGCAGGACAGGGCGTTGCTGGCTACACCTTC.

The J gene is TRBJ2-7, the V gene TRBV7-2; TRBD1 matches 7 bases. Germline V gene sequence: CDR1 SGHTA, CDR2 FQGNSA. V was pared by 5 bases and J by 7 bases, with 14 bases of the junction left unmatched. CDR3 length: 15 residues. DNA for the CDR3: TGTGCCAGCAGCCCGGTAGGGGGCCGTATGGTTGAGCAGTACTTC. Its translation: CASSPVGGRMVEQYF. Using reference TRBV7-2 and TRBJ2-7 for the parts outside the CDR3, the full variable domain is GAGVSQSPSNKVTEKGKDVELRCDPISGHTALYWYRQSLGQGLEFLIYFQGNSAPDKSGLPSDRFSAERTGGSVSTLTIQRTQQEDSAVYLCASSPVGGRMVEQYFGPGTRLTVT.

This rearrangement joins TRBV11-3 to TRBJ2-1; 9 bases fit TRBD2. V shed 5 bases, J shed 9 bases, and the junction held 2 bases outside the gene matches. In germline, CDR1 is SGHNT, CDR2 YENEEA. This CDR3 spans 12 amino acids. The CDR3 DNA reads TGTGCCAGCAGCGGGACTAGCACTGAGCAGTTCTTC. Translating gives CASSGTSTEQFF.

The J gene is TRBJ2-7, the V gene TRBV7-9, with 7 nucleotides matching TRBD2. V trimming: 5 bases; J trimming: 5 bases; junction bases outside the gene matches: 12. Germline loops: CDR1 SEHNR, CDR2 FQNEAQ (reference sequence). This CDR3 is built from 15 residues. Here the CDR3 reads CASSGGMSGTHEQYF. The CDR3 region has the DNA TGTGCCAGCAGCGGTGGGATGAGCGGGACCCACGAGCAGTACTTC.

The gene calls are TRBV19 and TRBJ2-1; TRBD1 matches 8 bases. V was clipped by 9 bases and J by 3 bases; unmatched bases: 13. Germline values: CDR1 LNHDA, CDR2 SQIVND (reference sequence). This CDR3 contains 16 residues. The CDR3 region is CASSGLAQGVYNEQFF. The DNA of the CDR3 is TGTGCCAGCTCGGGTCTCGCACAGGGGGTCTACAATGAGCAGTTCTTC.

This clone showed up just once. The chain is built from TRBV28 and TRBJ2-3; 9 bases align to TRBD2. Germline V gene data show CDR1 as MDHEN and CDR2 as SYDVKM. This CDR3 spans 15 amino acids. V was clipped by 6 bases and J by 6 bases; unmatched bases: 10. The CDR3 loop is CASSPPGTSMDTQYF. The CDR3 region has the DNA TGTGCCAGCAGCCCCCCCGGGACTAGCATGGATACGCAGTATTTT.

On this clone itself: Other nucleotide sequences in the sample specify the same CDR3. This chain links TRBV18 with TRBJ1-1; D not resolved. This CDR3 is built from 14 residues. Looked up from germline, CDR1 is KGHSH and CDR2 is LQKENI. The V end was cut by 3 bases, the J end by 1 base, with 9 bases between. The CDR3 region is CASSPVAGNTEAFF. Written as DNA, the CDR3 is TGTGCCAGCTCACCCGTAGCTGGGAACACTGAAGCTTTCTTT.